The text below deals with one TCR beta chain. These data are taken from a study of blood T cell repertoires in COVID-19. As for the study in general: The origin of the acute and convalescent COVID-19 samples was the United States, Italy and Spain. The cDNA or gDNA used as material had been derived from T cells, B-cell-depleted T cells, or PBMCs.

As originally analysed: How many nucleated cells were present was estimated from reference gene primer amplification. Libraries were prepared by immunoSEQ multiplex PCR; TCRdb keeps only in-frame clonotypes and omits some of them. V and J calls plus clone size are reproduced from that table; the DNA served to infer D and trimming. The sample lists some 190,000 clones, about 80% occurring once. There are 15 residues in the CDR3. The germline CDR1 and CDR2 sequences are SGDLS and YYNGEE. Trimming cost V 0 bases and J 1 base, with 10 bases left between them. The chain uses TRBV9 and TRBJ1-1; D call uncertain. This clonotype originated in a man between 60 and 75 years old with acute or convalescent COVID-19. Sequencing input: peripheral blood. The CDR3, as DNA: TGTGCCAGCAGCGTAGCGGAGGTCGGGAACACTGAAGCTTTCTTT. It translates to CASSVAEVGNTEAFF.